What follows describes a single T cell receptor beta chain. The antigen it recognizes is unknown. The CDR3 does not close with the conserved phenylalanine or tryptophan, likely indicating a read error. The data derive from a study of tumor-infiltrating lymphocytes in primary liver carcinoma (dated by TCRdb to the late 2010s). Regarding the research as a whole: The five patients, three men and two women aged 30 to 69 years, had hepatocellular carcinoma (four) or combined HCC and intrahepatic cholangiocarcinoma (one). Across five regions of each liver tumor, along with adjacent normal tissue and blood, the study brought together TCRbeta repertoire sequencing, expression microarrays and whole-exome sequencing. To link TCRbeta repertoire diversity with the local molecular phenotype, the 25 or so tumor region samples were profiled using Agilent mRNA microarrays. A total of 35 or so specimens from 5 patients went through TCRbeta repertoire sequencing, namely 25 tumor regions, 5 adjacent noncancerous liver tissues and 5 peripheral blood samples. Each sample produced about 3.5 to 8 million productive TCRbeta reads, and read depth showed no significant difference between tissue types. High reproducibility was observed for the technical replicate repertoires, with mean shared-clone rates approximately 0.9 and correlation coefficients above 0.95. The five patients had tumors of stage T1-T3 N0M0, with maximum diameters ranging from about 4.2 to 10 cm. The paper as a whole reports these results and caveats: A significantly larger repertoire fraction was made up by the top 250 clones in tumors than in blood (p = 0.039). Since the samples were bulk and unsorted, there was no way to compare CD4+ and CD8+ T cell repertoires. Only roughly 7-24% of top clones appeared in all five regions of a tumor, which suggests that tumor-infiltrating T cells are spatially heterogeneous. Consistent with antigen-driven expansion, pairs of tumor regions showed higher repertoire overlap (mean around 35%) than either tumor-adjacent pairs (about 17%) or tumor-blood pairs (approximately 15%). With just a few patients in the study, the authors point out that the findings should be validated in a larger study. Only the TCR beta chain was sequenced, which likely underestimates true repertoire diversity because unpaired alpha chains were not captured.

In the germline V gene, CDR1 corresponds to SGHAT and CDR2 to FQNNGV. From its first to its last residue, the CDR3 has 20 amino acids. The only DNA kept is the CDR3, 60 bases in frame from the first base. Clipping removes 5 bases from V and 2 bases from J, with 24 as the unmatched junction base count. Total RNA and DNA were co-extracted without cell sorting from about 19-30 mg of bulk tissue using the AllPrep DNA/RNA mini kit. Five patients with histopathologically diagnosed primary liver carcinoma underwent surgical resection in China between November 2015 and 2016. At the time of sampling, the patients were treatment-naive and had chronic HBV infection. Each tumor was sampled at five spatially separated regions: the tumor centre plus the superior, inferior, left-lateral and right-lateral poles. Histology showed that every tumor sample contained more than 80% viable tumor cells. Fresh tumor and adjacent tissue pieces were bisected; one half was stored in RNAlater at -80°C, the other sent for histology.

Using a constant-region primer and ProtoScript II reverse transcriptase, TCRbeta-specific cDNA was reverse-transcribed from around 520 ng total RNA. The TCRbeta libraries were prepared through three rounds of nested multiplex PCR following a slightly modified ARM-PCR procedure. Multiplex TRBV1-TRBV30 forward primers and a Cbeta reverse primer were used in the first two PCR rounds, each of which was run for approximately 11 cycles. Sample barcodes and Illumina adapters were added in a final 25-cycle PCR with Deep VentR polymerase. Before sequencing, amplicons of 200-500 bp were gel-purified using a QIAquick gel extraction kit. An Illumina HiSeq 2500 was used to sequence the TCRbeta amplicons with 250-bp paired-end reads. Regarding the original processing steps: To recover full CDR3 sequences, reads were quality-trimmed using Trimmomatic v0.33 and paired reads were then merged using FLASH v1.2.11. V, D and J germline segments were assigned to the rearranged TCRbeta sequences using MiGEC v1.2.1b. Clonotype statistics, along with Shannon-Wiener diversity indices, were calculated using VDJtools v1.0.0. To cut down on sampling bias, every analysis after diversity analysis relied on just the 250 most abundant clonotypes from each sample. TCRdb reworked the public reads: Q25 trimming with fastp, MiXCR clone assembly, productive beta chains retained. Rows merge per CDR3 protein into single entries with the most common DNA and genes. TCRdb, not the authors, supplied the V and J calls. The sample contains around 78,000 distinct CDR3 sequences, 60% to 80% of them found a single time. The ten largest clones add up to 12% to 15% of the sample.

Sequencing was done on a sample of liver tumor tissue from sampling region 4. The meaning of the sample's cell subset or site label: tumor region T4, right-lateral pole. This chain is built from TRBV11-2 and TRBJ2-7, with 7 middle bases fitting TRBD2. The source of this sequence is a woman in her fifties or sixties with primary liver carcinoma and hepatitis B virus infection. CDR3 sequence: CASSTISRLVGGQKPYEQYI. The nucleotides are TGTGCCAGCAGCACCATTTCCCGACTAGTGGGAGGGCAGAAACCCTACGAGCAGTACATC.